The present TCR beta chain was sequenced within a study of T-cell memory formation after mild COVID-19. Study in general: Largely donor-specific sequence clusters came from two donors. Regarding the study as a whole: The authors left the SARS-CoV-2 specificity of second-wave clones peaking on day 37 unconfirmed. Contracting clones from day 15 to 85 had balanced CD4/CD8; later expanders favoured CD4+.

About this clonotype: As yet, its antigen is unknown.

A single record per CDR3 protein comes from TCRdb applying MiXCR to the 5' RACE reads. The table lists about 200,000 distinct CDR3 sequences, around 8.8% of them singletons. Trimming removed 4 bases from V and 3 bases from J; junction bases left unmatched: 5. The CDR3 covers 14 residues. The germline gives CDR1 SGHRS, CDR2 YFSETQ. The TCR was taken from a man younger than 30 who had mild COVID-19 (a few samples of this study predate the infection). Cell type and time point are not known. The chain carries TRBV5-1 and TRBJ2-7, with 9 bases lining up with TRBD1. Sample: PBMCs or a T cell subset sorted from them (not recorded which). Here the CDR3 reads CASSPYRGHYEQYF. The CDR3 nucleotides read TGCGCCAGCAGCCCCTACAGGGGGCACTACGAGCAGTACTTC.